One sample yielded the 5 T cell receptor beta chains listed below, sequenced in a study of cytomegalovirus exposure and HLA in healthy donors (TCRdb year 2017). The library was produced with the immunoSEQ multiplex PCR assay. For the multiplex PCR, a mixture combining 60 forward primers for TCR Vbeta segments and 13 reverse primers for TCR Jbeta segments was used. TCRdb provides this immuneACCESS table in a form limited to in-frame rearrangements. Some clones are lacking; in checked studies, under half of them reflect an unresolved V gene, and why the rest are absent is not known. The sample table holds fewer than 200,000 clones, of which roughly 80% were seen once. Of the sample, around 1.5% is held by the ten largest clones. The sequenced sample was PBMCs. The receptor set was obtained from a man in his fifties in good health and CMV-seronegative.

The V call is TRBV12-2, the J call TRBJ2-5; the table's D call TRBD2 went unverified against the DNA. TRBV12-2 is classified as a pseudogene. This CDR3 has 17 residues. The CDR3 loop is CASRLRGGLVAPETQYF. In nucleotides, the CDR3 is TGTGCAAGTCGCTTAAGGGGGGGTTTGGTAGCGCCAGAGACCCAGTACTTC.

The chain is built from TRBV19 and TRBJ1-5; tentative D call: TRBD1 (5 bases). V was cut by 6 bases and J by 2 bases, with 20 bases left in between. Germline V gene sequence: CDR1 LNHDA, CDR2 SQIVND (reference sequence). This CDR3 is built from 17 residues. The CDR3 DNA reads as TGTGCCAGTAGCCCCGGGGGAGGGCGATTGGGCAATCAGCCCCAGCATTTT. Its protein product is CASSPGGGRLGNQPQHF.

This clone occurred once. The chain links TRBV11-2 to TRBJ2-2; the D is unclear. Per the germline V gene, CDR1 is SGHAT and CDR2 is FQNNGV. This CDR3 contains 14 residues. Trimming cost V 0 bases and J 1 base, with 3 bases left between them. In DNA form, the CDR3 reads TGTGCCAGCAGCTTAGACAGGAACACCGGGGAGCTGTTTTTT. This gives the protein CASSLDRNTGELFF. The full variable domain, its missing parts supplied by reference TRBV11-2 and TRBJ2-2, is EAGVAQSPRYKIIEKRQSVAFWCNPISGHATLYWYQQILGQGPKLLIQFQNNGVVDDSQLPKDRFSAERLKGVDSTLKIQPAKLEDSAVYLCASSLDRNTGELFFGEGSRLTVL.

There are a few counts of this clone. V is TRBV11-1 and J is TRBJ2-1, with a tentative D call TRBD2 (6 bases). V shed 5 bases and J shed 4 bases, with 12 bases lying between them. This CDR3 contains 14 residues. Germline V gene lookup returns CDR1 SGHAT and CDR2 FQDESV (reference sequence). CDR3 loop: CASSPWGLYNEQFF. In DNA form, the CDR3 reads TGTGCCAGCAGCCCCTGGGGACTTTACAATGAGCAGTTCTTC.

This chain joins TRBV9 and TRBJ2-5; 7 positions match TRBD1. The V segment lost 0 bases and the J segment 4 bases; nucleotides outside the gene matches: 6. Germline loops: CDR1 SGDLS, CDR2 YYNGEE. The CDR3 spans 15 residues. The CDR3 bases are TGTGCCAGCAGCGTAGCACAGGGGAAGTCAGAGACCCAGTACTTC. Translating gives CASSVAQGKSETQYF.